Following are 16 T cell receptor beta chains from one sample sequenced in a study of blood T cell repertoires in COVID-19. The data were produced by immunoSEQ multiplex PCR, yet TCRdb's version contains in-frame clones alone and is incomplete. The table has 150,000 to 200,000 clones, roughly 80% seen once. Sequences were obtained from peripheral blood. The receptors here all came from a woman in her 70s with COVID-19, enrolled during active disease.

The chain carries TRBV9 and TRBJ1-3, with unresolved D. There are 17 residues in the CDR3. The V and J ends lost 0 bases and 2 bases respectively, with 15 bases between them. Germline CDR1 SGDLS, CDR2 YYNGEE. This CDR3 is CASSVAWGREAGNTIYF. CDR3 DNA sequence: TGTGCCAGCAGCGTAGCTTGGGGTCGGGAGGCTGGAAACACCATATATTTT.

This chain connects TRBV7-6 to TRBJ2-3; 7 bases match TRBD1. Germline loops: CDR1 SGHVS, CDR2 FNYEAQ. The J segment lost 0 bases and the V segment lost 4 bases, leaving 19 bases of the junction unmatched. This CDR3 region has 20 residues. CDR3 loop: CASSSQLRGQLETSTDTQYF. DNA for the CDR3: TGTGCCAGCAGCTCCCAACTCCGGGGACAGCTAGAGACTAGCACAGATACGCAGTATTTT.

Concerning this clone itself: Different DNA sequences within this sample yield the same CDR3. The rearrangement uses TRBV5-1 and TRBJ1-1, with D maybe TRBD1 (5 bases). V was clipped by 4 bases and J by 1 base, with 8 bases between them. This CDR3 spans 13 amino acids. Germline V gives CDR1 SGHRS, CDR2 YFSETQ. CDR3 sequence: CASSLGGNTEAFF. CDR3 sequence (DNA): TGCGCCAGCAGCCTCGGGGGGAACACTGAAGCTTTCTTT.

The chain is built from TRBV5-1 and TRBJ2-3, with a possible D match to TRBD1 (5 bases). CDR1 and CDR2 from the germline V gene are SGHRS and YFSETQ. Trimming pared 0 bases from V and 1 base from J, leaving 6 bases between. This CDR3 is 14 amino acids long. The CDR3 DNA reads TGCGCCAGCAGCTTGGAAGGGGGCACAGATACGCAGTATTTT. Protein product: CASSLEGGTDTQYF.

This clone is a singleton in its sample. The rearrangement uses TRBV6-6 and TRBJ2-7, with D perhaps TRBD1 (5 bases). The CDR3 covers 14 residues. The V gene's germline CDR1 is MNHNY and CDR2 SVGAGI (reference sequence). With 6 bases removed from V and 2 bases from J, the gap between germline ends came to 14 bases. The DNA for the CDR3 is TGTGCCAGCAGGCAGGGTATGGGCGCCTACGAGCAGTACTTC. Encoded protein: CASRQGMGAYEQYF.

CDR3 in DNA: TGTGCCAGCAGTCCCGTCGGGGGGGGGCCCGGTGGCTACACCTTC. Amino acids: CASSPVGGGPGGYTF. V and J are TRBV28 and TRBJ1-2, with a tentative D call TRBD1 (6 bases). The CDR3 has 15 residues. V lost 5 bases and J 7 bases, leaving 20 bases between the germline ends. Germline values: CDR1 MDHEN, CDR2 SYDVKM.

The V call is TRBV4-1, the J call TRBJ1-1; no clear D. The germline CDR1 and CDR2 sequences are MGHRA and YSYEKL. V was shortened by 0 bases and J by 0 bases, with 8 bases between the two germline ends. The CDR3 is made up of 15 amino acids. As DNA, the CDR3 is TGCGCCAGCAGCCAAGACCAGACAATGAACACTGAAGCTTTCTTT. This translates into CASSQDQTMNTEAFF.

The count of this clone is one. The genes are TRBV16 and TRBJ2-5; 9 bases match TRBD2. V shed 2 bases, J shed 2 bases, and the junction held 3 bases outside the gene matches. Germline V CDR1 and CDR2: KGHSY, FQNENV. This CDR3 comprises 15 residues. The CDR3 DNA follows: TGTGCCAGCAGCCAAAGCGGGGGGTCACAAGAGACCCAGTACTTC. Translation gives CASSQSGGSQETQYF.

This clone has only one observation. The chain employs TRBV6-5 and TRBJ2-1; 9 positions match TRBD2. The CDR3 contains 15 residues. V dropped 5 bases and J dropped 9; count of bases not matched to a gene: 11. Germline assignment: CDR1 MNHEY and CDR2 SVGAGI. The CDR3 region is CASSLQGLAGSEQFF. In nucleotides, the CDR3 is TGTGCCAGCAGTCTACAAGGGCTAGCGGGAAGTGAGCAGTTCTTC.

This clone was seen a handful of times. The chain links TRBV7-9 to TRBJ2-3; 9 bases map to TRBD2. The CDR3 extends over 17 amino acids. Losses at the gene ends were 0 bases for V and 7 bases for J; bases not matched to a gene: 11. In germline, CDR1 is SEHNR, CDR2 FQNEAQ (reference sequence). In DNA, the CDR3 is TGTGCCAGCAGCTTAGCAAGACTAGCGGAGGGGGGAAATACGCAGTATTTT. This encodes CASSLARLAEGGNTQYF.

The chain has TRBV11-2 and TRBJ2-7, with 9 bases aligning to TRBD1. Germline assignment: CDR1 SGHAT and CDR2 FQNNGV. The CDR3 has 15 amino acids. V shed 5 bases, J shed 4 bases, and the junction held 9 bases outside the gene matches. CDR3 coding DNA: TGTGCCAGCAGCGCCCGGGACAGGGCTCCATACGAGCAGTACTTC. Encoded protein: CASSARDRAPYEQYF.

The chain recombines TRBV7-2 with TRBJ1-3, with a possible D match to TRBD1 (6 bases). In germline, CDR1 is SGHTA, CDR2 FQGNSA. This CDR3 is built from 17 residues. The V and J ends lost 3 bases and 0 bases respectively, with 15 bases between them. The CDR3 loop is CASSLYPRGPSGNTIYF. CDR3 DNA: TGTGCCAGCAGCTTGTATCCCAGGGGACCCTCTGGAAACACCATATATTTT.

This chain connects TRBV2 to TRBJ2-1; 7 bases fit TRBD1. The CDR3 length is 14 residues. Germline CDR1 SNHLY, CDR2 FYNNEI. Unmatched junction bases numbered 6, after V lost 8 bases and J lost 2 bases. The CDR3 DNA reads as TGTGCCAGCGGGACAGAGCAGACCTACAATGAGCAGTTCTTC. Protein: CASGTEQTYNEQFF.

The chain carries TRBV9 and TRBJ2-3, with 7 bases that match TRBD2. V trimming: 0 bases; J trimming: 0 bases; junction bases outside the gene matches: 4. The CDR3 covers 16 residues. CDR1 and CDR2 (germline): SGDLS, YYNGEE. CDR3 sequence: CASSVVVGGSTDTQYF. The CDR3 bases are TGTGCCAGCAGCGTAGTAGTGGGAGGGAGCACAGATACGCAGTATTTT.

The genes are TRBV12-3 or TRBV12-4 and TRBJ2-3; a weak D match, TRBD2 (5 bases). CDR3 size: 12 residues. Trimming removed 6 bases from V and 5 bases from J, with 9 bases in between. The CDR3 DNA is TGTGCCAGCAGCCGGGCGGGAGATACGCAGTATTTT. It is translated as CASSRAGDTQYF.

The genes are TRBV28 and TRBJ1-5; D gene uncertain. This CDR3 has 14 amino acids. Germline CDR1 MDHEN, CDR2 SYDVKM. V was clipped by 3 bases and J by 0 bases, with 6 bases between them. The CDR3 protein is CASSLSYSNQPQHF. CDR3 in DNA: TGTGCCAGCAGTTTGTCGTATAGCAATCAGCCCCAGCATTTT. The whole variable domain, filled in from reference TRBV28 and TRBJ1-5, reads DVKVTQSSRYLVKRTGEKVFLECVQDMDHENMFWYRQDPGLGLRLIYFSYDVKMKEKGDIPEGYSVSREKKERFSLILESASTNQTSMYLCASSLSYSNQPQHFGDGTRLSIL.